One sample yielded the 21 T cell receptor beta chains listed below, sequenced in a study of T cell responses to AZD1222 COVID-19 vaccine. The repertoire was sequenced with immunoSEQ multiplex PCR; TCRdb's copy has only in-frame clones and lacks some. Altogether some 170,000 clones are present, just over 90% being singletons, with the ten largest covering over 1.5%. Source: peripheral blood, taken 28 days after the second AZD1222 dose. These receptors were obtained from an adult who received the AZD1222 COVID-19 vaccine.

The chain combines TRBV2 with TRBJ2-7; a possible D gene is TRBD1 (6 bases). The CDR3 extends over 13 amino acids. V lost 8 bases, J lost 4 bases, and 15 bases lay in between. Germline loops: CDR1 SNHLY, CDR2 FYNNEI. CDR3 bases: TGTGCCAGCCACAGGGTCCCCTCTTACGAGCAGTACTTC. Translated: CASHRVPSYEQYF.

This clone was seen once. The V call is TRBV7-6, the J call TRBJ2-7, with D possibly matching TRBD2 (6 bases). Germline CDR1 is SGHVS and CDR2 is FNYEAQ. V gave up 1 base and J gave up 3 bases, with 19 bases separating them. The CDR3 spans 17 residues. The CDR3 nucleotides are TGTGCCAGCAGCTTAGGTCAGGGTCCTAGCGTAGGCTACGAGCAGTACTTC. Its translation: CASSLGQGPSVGYEQYF.

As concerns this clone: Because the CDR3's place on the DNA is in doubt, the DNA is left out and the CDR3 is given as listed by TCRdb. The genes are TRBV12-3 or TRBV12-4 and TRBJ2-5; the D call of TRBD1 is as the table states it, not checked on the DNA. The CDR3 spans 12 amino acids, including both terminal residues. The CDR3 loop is CASSFGQGAGYF.

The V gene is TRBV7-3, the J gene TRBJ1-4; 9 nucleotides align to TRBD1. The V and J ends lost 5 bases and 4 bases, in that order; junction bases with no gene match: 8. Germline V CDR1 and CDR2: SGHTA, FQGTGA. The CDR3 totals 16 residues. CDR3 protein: CASSQPWTGDNEKLFF. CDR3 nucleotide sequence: TGTGCCAGCAGCCAACCCTGGACAGGGGATAATGAAAAACTGTTTTTT.

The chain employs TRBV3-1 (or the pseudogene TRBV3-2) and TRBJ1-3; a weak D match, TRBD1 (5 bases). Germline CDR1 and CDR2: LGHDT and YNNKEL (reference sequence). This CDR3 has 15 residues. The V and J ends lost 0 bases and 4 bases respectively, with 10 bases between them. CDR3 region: CASSQERGTGNTIYF. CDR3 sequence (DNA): TGTGCCAGCAGCCAAGAGAGGGGAACGGGAAACACCATATATTTT.

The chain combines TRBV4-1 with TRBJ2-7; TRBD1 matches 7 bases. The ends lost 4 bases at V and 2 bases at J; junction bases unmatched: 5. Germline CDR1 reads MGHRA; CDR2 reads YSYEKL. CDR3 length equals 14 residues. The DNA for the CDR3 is TGCGCCAGCAGCCCCGGGACAGACACCTACGAGCAGTACTTC. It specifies CASSPGTDTYEQYF.

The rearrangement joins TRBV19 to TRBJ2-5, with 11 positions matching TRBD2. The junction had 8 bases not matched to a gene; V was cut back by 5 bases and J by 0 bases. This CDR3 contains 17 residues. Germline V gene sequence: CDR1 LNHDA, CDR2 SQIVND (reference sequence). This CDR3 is CASSPTSGDTYQETQYF. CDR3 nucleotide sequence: TGTGCCAGTAGTCCGACTAGCGGGGACACGTACCAAGAGACCCAGTACTTC. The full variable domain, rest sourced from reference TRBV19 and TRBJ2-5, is DGGITQSPKYLFRKEGQNVTLSCEQNLNHDAMYWYRQDPGQGLRLIYYSQIVNDFQKGDIAEGYSVSREKKESFPLTVTSAQKNPTAFYLCASSPTSGDTYQETQYFGPGTRLLVL.

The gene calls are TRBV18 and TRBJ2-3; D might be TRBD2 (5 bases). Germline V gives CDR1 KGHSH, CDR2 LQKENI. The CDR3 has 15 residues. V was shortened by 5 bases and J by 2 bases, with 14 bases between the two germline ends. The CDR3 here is CASSAQRRNTDTQYF. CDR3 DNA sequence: TGTGCCAGCTCAGCACAGCGGAGGAACACAGATACGCAGTATTTT.

As DNA, the CDR3 is TGTGCCAGCAGCGCCGACAGACAAGAGACCCAGTACTTC. As protein: CASSADRQETQYF. J is TRBJ2-5 and V is TRBV7-3, with TRBD1 as a possible D gene (5 bases). Trimming stripped 5 bases from V and 2 bases from J, with 9 bases between. CDR3 length: 13 residues. Per germline, CDR1 SGHTA and CDR2 FQGTGA.

CDR3 in amino acids: CASSLTGTSGRDEQFF. CDR3 in DNA: TGCGCCAGCAGCCTAACCGGGACTAGCGGGAGAGATGAGCAGTTCTTC. The rearrangement joins TRBV5-1 to TRBJ2-1, with 14 bases aligning to TRBD2. Germline CDR1 SGHRS, CDR2 YFSETQ. CDR3 size: 16 residues. After removal of 4 bases from V and 8 bases from J, the junction contained 8 bases not matched to a gene.

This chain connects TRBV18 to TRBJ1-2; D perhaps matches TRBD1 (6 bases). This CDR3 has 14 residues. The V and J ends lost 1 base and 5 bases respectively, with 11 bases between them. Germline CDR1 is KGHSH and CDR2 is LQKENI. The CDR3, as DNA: TGTGCCAGCTCACCACTCAAGGGGGGGTATGGCTACACCTTC. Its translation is CASSPLKGGYGYTF.

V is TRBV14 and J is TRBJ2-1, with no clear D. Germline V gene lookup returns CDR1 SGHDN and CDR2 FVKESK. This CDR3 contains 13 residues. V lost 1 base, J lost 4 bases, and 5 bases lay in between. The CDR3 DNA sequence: TGTGCCAGCAGCCAAGTGATTTACAATGAGCAGTTCTTC. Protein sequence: CASSQVIYNEQFF. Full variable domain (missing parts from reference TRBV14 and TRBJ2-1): EAGVTQFPSHSVIEKGQTVTLRCDPISGHDNLYWYRRVMGKEIKFLLHFVKESKQDESGMPNNRFLAERTGGTYSTLKVQPAELEDSGVYFCASSQVIYNEQFFGPGTRLTVL.

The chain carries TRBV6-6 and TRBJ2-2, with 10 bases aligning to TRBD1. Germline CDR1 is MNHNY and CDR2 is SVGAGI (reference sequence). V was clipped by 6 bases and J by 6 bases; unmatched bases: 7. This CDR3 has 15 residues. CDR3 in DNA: TGTGCCAGCAGCCACCTGGGGACAGGGGCCGGGGAGCTGTTTTTT. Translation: CASSHLGTGAGELFF.

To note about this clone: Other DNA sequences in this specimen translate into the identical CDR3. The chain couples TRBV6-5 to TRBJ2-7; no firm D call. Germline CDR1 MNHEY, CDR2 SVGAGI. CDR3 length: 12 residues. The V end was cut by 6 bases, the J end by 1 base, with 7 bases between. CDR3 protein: CASRGVSYEQYF. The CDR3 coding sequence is TGTGCCAGCAGAGGAGTTTCCTACGAGCAGTACTTC.

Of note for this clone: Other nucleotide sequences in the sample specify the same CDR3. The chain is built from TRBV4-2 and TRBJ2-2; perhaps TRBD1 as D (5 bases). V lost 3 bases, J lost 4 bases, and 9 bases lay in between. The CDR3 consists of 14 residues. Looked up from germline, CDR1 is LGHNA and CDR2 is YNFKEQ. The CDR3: CASSQARGTGELFF. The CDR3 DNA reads TGTGCCAGCAGCCAGGCTAGGGGCACCGGGGAGCTGTTTTTT.

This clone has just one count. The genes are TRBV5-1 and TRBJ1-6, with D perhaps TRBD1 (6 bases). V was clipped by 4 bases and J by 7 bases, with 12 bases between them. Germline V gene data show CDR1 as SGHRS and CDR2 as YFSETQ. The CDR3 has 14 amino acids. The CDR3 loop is CASSHPQGNSPLHF. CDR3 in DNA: TGCGCCAGCAGCCACCCCCAGGGGAATTCACCCCTCCACTTT.

The CDR3 coding sequence is TGTGCCAGCAGCAGAGCGGGGGATACCGGGGAGCTGTTTTTT. Translation: CASSRAGDTGELFF. The chain carries TRBV6-5 and TRBJ2-2; 8 nucleotides line up with TRBD2. Unmatched junction bases numbered 5, after V lost 6 bases and J lost 5 bases. This CDR3 has 14 amino acids. From germline, CDR1 is MNHEY and CDR2 SVGAGI.

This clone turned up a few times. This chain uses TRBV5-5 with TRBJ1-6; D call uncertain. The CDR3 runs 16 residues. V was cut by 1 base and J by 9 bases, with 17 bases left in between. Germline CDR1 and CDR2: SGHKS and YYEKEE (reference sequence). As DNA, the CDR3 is TGTGCCAGCAGCTTGTGGGTCGGCGGGATAATTTCACCCCTCCACTTT. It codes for CASSLWVGGIISPLHF. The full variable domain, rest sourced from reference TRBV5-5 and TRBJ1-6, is DAGVTQSPTHLIKTRGQQVTLRCSPISGHKSVSWYQQVLGQGPQFIFQYYEKEERGRGNFPDRFSARQFPNYSSELNVNALLLGDSALYLCASSLWVGGIISPLHFGNGTRLTVT.

The CDR3: CASSVGQVAEAFF. In DNA form, the CDR3 reads TGTGCCAGCAGCGTAGGACAGGTTGCTGAAGCTTTCTTT. The gene calls are TRBV9 and TRBJ1-1; D might be TRBD1 (6 bases). CDR1 is SGDLS and CDR2 is YYNGEE in the germline V gene. CDR3 length: 13 residues. V dropped 0 bases and J dropped 6 bases, with 9 bases sitting between them.

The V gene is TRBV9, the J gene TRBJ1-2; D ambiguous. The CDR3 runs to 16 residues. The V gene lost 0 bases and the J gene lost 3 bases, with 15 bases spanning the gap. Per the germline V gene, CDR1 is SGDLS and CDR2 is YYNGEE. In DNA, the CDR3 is TGTGCCAGCAGCGTAGCGCGGGATGGGAAGGACTATGGCTACACCTTC. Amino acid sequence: CASSVARDGKDYGYTF.

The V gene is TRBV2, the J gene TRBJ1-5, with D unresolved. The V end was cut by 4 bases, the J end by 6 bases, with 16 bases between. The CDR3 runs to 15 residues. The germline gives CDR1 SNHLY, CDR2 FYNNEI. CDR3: CASSAVRAGSQPQHF. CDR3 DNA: TGTGCCAGCAGTGCGGTGAGGGCCGGGAGTCAGCCCCAGCATTTT. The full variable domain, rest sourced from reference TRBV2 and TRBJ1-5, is EPEVTQTPSHQVTQMGQEVILRCVPISNHLYFYWYRQILGQKVEFLVSFYNNEISEKSEIFDDQFSVERPDGSNFTLKIRSTKLEDSAMYFCASSAVRAGSQPQHFGDGTRLSIL.